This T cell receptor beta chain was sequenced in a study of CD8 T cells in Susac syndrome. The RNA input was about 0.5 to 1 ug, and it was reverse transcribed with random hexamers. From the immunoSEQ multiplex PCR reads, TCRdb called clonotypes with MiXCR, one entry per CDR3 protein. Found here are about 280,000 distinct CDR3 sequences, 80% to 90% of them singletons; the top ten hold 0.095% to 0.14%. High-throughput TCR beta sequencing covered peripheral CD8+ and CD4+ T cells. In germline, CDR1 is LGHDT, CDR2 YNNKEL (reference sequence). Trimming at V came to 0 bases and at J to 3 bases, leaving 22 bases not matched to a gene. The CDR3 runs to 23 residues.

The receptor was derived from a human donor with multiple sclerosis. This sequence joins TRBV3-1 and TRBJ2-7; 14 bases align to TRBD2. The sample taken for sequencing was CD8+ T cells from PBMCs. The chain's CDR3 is CASSQDGDPGQVGLAGGFYEQYF. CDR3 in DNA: TGTGCCAGCAGCCAAGATGGAGACCCGGGACAAGTAGGACTAGCGGGAGGTTTCTACGAGCAGTACTTC.